A selection of T cell receptor beta chains follows, all from one sample in a study of blood T cell repertoires in COVID-19. Sequencing was performed with immunoSEQ multiplex PCR; in TCRdb, only in-frame clones are kept and a portion is missing. Of 200,000 to 250,000 clones listed, about 84% were seen once; the top ten hold 2% to 2.5%. The specimen sequenced was PBMCs or T cells enriched from blood (not recorded which). The receptors stem from a woman aged 45-59 years who had recovered from COVID-19. CDR3s include the opening cysteine and the closing phenylalanine or tryptophan. The D gene is left open where the match is weak.

d_call v_call cdr3_aa
. TRBV19 CASSIRTELDTQYF
TRBD1 TRBV2 CASATGGRDSPLHF
. TRBV5-4 CASSLQKNYGYTF
. TRBV5-6 CASSLGGGLAKNIQYF
. TRBV15 CATSRDPGGRRNYGYTF
. TRBV5-5 CASSLDGTPYNEQFF
TRBD1 TRBV5-4 CASSRGLDNEKLFF
. TRBV7-9 CASSLVREQYF
. TRBV9 CASSVGGGLNNDIQYF
TRBD2 TRBV5-1 CASSPAGTDTQYF
. TRBV7-2 CASSLERRISEQYF
TRBD1 TRBV6-5 CASKTNDRGSDGYTF
. TRBV7-2 CASSLMQGWYEQYF
TRBD1 TRBV4-1 CASSQGRDRRLNQPQHF
. TRBV15 CATSRDFGGLAGELFF
TRBD1 TRBV7-9 CASSPTGVDGELFF
TRBD1 TRBV25-1 CASSHRGQSTEAFF
TRBD1 TRBV29-1 CSVEKGALTGGYTF
. TRBV7-8 CASSLVGLPNEQFF
TRBD2 TRBV9 CASSRAGDYNEQFF
. TRBV7-2 CASSPTRGQETQYF
. TRBV10-2 CASSESRGSTEAFF
. TRBV16 CASSQVPFGVLGTEAFF
. TRBV30 CAWSVGAINTEAFF
TRBD1 TRBV11-2 CASSLEGTGGYTF
. TRBV7-3 CASSLRRGGADTQYF
. TRBV4-1 CASSQDGRGSTNEKLFF
. TRBV9 CASSVVPSSYEQYF
TRBD1 TRBV18 CASSRGTAGDSPLHF
. TRBV9 CASSVLMAGPGDTQYF
. TRBV19 CASSIVSGDTEAFF
TRBD1 TRBV18 CASSAGTGIGTEAFF
. TRBV24-1 CATSDSFTQSGANVLTF
. TRBV4-3 CASSQDLQGRQPQHF
TRBD2 TRBV7-2 CASSLDFGRSNEQFF
TRBD2 TRBV18 CASSQDRGTLAGGPRNEQFF
TRBD2 TRBV9 CASSVAGGPGELFF
. TRBV28 CAGSSYNSPLHF
TRBD1 TRBV2 CASRETGRLVGEKLFF
. TRBV19 CASSRVGGRGEAFF
TRBD1 TRBV5-4 CASSPDRGMYNEQFF
TRBD1 TRBV5-6 CASSQPWGQGVSYTF
. TRBV5-1 CASRPRTDTGELFF
TRBD1 TRBV10-1 CASSKTGFTGELFF
. TRBV9 CASSVEGEVQGEQYF
. TRBV7-9 CASSLVQGVVHEQYF
. TRBV7-9 CASSLVSFEVETQYF
. TRBV19 CASSIGVQGPQHF
. TRBV7-2 CASSYERASGNTIYF
TRBD2 TRBV5-6 CASSFLSGRAREQFF
TRBD1 TRBV7-9 CASSSNRGTEAFF
TRBD1 TRBV6-5 CASSFSRTGNSPLHF
TRBD1 TRBV7-8 CASSPAVGQGLFGNQPQHF
. TRBV7-9 CASSLALGTGREKLFF
TRBD1 TRBV18 CASSPRDRLANTGELFF
TRBD1 TRBV24-1 CATGGQGTDTQYF
TRBD1 TRBV18 CASSGKQGATEAFF
. TRBV21-1 CASSKLPQPQHF
TRBD1 TRBV28 CASRLDRAYNSPLHF
TRBD1 TRBV29-1 CSAQGTGGSNTEAFF